This T cell receptor (beta chain) was found in a study of T-cell memory formation after mild COVID-19. For the study at large: Largely donor-specific sequence clusters came from a couple of donors.

This clonotype was picked up many times. The antigen is undetermined. Whole-study findings and limits: Mainly in CM and EM were contracting CD4+ clones; CD8+ were in EMRA. Pre-infection memory carried some responding clones, suggesting that cross-reactive memory joined.

Sample barcodes and UMIs were carried by the TCR alpha and TCR beta cDNA libraries that 5'RACE generated with constant-segment primers. From the 5' RACE reads, TCRdb called clonotypes with MiXCR, one entry per CDR3 protein. Altogether roughly 380,000 distinct CDR3 sequences are present, around 28% being singletons, with the ten largest covering around an eighth. Trimming left V 4 bases short and J 4 bases short, with 14 bases between. The germline V gene encodes CDR1 SGDLS and CDR2 YYNGEE. The CDR3 sequence is 14 residues long. Material: PBMCs or a T cell subset sorted from them (not recorded which). The chain recombines TRBV9 with TRBJ2-5; possible D gene TRBD2, 5 bases. The TCR originated in an adult woman who had mild COVID-19 (a few samples of this study predate the infection). Cell type and time point are not known. CDR3: CASSPRPGGETQYF. The CDR3, as DNA: TGTGCCAGCAGCCCTCGACCCGGAGGAGAGACCCAGTACTTC.